The 16 T cell receptor beta chains presented below share a single source sample, sequenced in a study of cytomegalovirus exposure and HLA in healthy donors (dated by TCRdb to about 2017). The library relied on the immunoSEQ multiplex PCR assay. For the multiplex PCR, a mixture combining 60 forward primers for TCR Vbeta segments and 13 reverse primers for TCR Jbeta segments was used. The source is immuneACCESS, and TCRdb retained only in-frame sequences with V and J called. Part of the clones is not carried over; for the studies checked, unresolved V genes explain less than half of this, and the remainder is unexplained. This sample is represented by more than 60,000 clones; roughly 76% of them were singletons. The ten largest clones capture 2.5% to 3.5% of the sample. The source material was PBMCs. The receptors were gathered from a man aged 18 to 30 in good health and CMV-seronegative.

V gene TRBV15 combines with J gene TRBJ2-7; 7 bases are a match to TRBD1. The CDR3 runs to 14 residues. The V segment lost 3 bases and the J segment 6 bases; nucleotides outside the gene matches: 8. The germline gives CDR1 LNHNV, CDR2 YYDKDF (reference sequence). The CDR3 reads CATSRSRGRGEQYF. The CDR3 nucleotides are TGTGCCACCAGCAGGAGTAGGGGGCGCGGCGAGCAGTACTTC.

This sequence joins TRBV4-1 and TRBJ1-2; TRBD1 agrees at 12 bases. V gave up 1 base and J gave up 4 bases; unmatched junction bases: 16. The CDR3 length is 20 residues. Germline V CDR1 and CDR2: MGHRA, YSYEKL. The CDR3, as DNA: TGCGCCAGCAGCCAAGGTTCCGGGACAGGGGGCGCGGAGGGGCTCTATGGCTACACCTTC. The encoded protein is CASSQGSGTGGAEGLYGYTF.

The V gene is TRBV4-1, the J gene TRBJ2-6; D possibly corresponds to TRBD2 (5 bases). Germline CDR1 and CDR2: MGHRA and YSYEKL. The CDR3 extends over 18 amino acids. Trimming pared 4 bases from V and 1 base from J, leaving 17 bases between. The CDR3 region has the DNA TGCGCCAGCAGCCCCCAGCGGCGCCAGCCGTCTGGGGCCAACGTCCTGACTTTC. This codes for CASSPQRRQPSGANVLTF.

This chain uses TRBV19 with TRBJ1-1; D unresolved. Per the germline V gene, CDR1 is LNHDA and CDR2 is SQIVND (reference sequence). With 3 bases removed from V and 10 bases from J, the gap between germline ends came to 18 bases. The CDR3 length is 14 residues. The CDR3 loop is CASSMGPLGGGAFF. For the CDR3, the DNA is TGTGCCAGTAGTATGGGCCCCCTGGGAGGAGGAGCTTTCTTT.

This clone was recorded a few times. The genes are TRBV19 and TRBJ2-5; 8 nucleotides line up with TRBD1. Trimming took 6 bases from V and 4 from J; bases not matched to a gene: 7. This CDR3 has 14 amino acids. Looked up from germline, CDR1 is LNHDA and CDR2 is SQIVND (reference sequence). The CDR3 loop reads CASSVTGARETQYF. DNA for the CDR3: TGTGCCAGTAGCGTGACAGGGGCGAGAGAGACCCAGTACTTC.

A remark on this clone: The junction does not match germline at one end; this may be a read error. The J gene is TRBJ2-5, the V gene TRBV15; 9 bases fit TRBD1. Germline assignment: CDR1 LNHNV and CDR2 YYDKDF (reference sequence). The CDR3 has 12 amino acids. The CDR3 sequence: CATSRGQGESHF. The CDR3 coding sequence is TGTGCCACCAGCAGAGGACAGGGGGAGTCACACTTC.

The table lists this clone with a count of one. The rearrangement uses TRBV1 and TRBJ2-7; TRBD2, the table's D call, lacks a check against the DNA. TRBV1 has pseudogene status. The CDR3 consists of 15 residues. CDR3 nucleotide sequence: TGCACCAGCAGCCAAGTGAGGGCCTCACCCTACGAGCAGTACGTC. Amino acids: CTSSQVRASPYEQYV.

The chain joins TRBV27 to TRBJ2-7; no definite D call. From germline, CDR1 is MNHEY and CDR2 SMNVEV (reference sequence). V gave up 3 bases and J gave up 9 bases, with 12 bases separating them. This CDR3 has 12 amino acids. The CDR3 DNA follows: TGTGCCAGCAGTTTTTGCAAACCAGGGCAGTACGTC. This translates into CASSFCKPGQYV.

The genes are TRBV7-2 and TRBJ1-5; the match to TRBD1 covers 10 bases. Germline CDR1 SGHTA, CDR2 FQGNSA. V gave up 5 bases and J gave up 6 bases; unmatched junction bases: 7. There are 15 residues in the CDR3. The CDR3 DNA reads as TGTGCCAGCAGCCCTCGACAGGGGGCGGGTCAGCCCCAGCATTTT. This gives the protein CASSPRQGAGQPQHF.

The chain combines TRBV7-2 with TRBJ2-3; 9 bases are shared with TRBD2. Germline V gene sequence: CDR1 SGHTA, CDR2 FQGNSA. J lost 6 bases, V lost 2 bases, and 6 bases had no gene match. The CDR3 is 15 residues long. The CDR3 here is CASSLKSGGMDTQYF. CDR3 coding DNA: TGTGCCAGCAGCTTAAAGAGCGGGGGGATGGATACGCAGTATTTT.

The V call is TRBV4-2, the J call TRBJ2-3, with TRBD2 as a possible D gene (6 bases). This CDR3 is 15 amino acids long. Trimming cost V 3 bases and J 0 bases, with 10 bases left between them. Per the germline V gene, CDR1 is LGHNA and CDR2 is YNFKEQ. The CDR3 spells CASSQPGLSTDTQYF. The CDR3 nucleotides are TGTGCCAGCAGCCAGCCGGGACTTAGCACAGATACGCAGTATTTT.

This sequence joins TRBV6-5 and TRBJ2-5; D is possibly TRBD1 (5 bases). The end of the DNA is better explained by TRBJ2-7, so the J call may be wrong. CDR3 length: 12 residues. Germline CDR1 reads MNHEY; CDR2 reads SVGAGI. This CDR3 is CASSRTRNEQYF. The CDR3 DNA reads as TGTGCCAGCAGCCGGACACGGAACGAGCAGTACTTC.

The chain carries TRBV6-6 and TRBJ2-7; 7 nucleotides align to TRBD2. With 4 bases clipped from V and 3 bases from J, the junction kept 3 bases outside the gene matches. Germline-derived CDR1 and CDR2 are MNHNY and SVGAGI (reference sequence). The CDR3 has 13 amino acids. For the CDR3, the DNA is TGTGCCAGCAGTTCCACGGGGGGCTACGAGCAGTACTTC. Translation: CASSSTGGYEQYF.

The chain recombines TRBV28 with TRBJ1-5, with 9 bases identical to TRBD1. Germline lookup yields CDR1 MDHEN and CDR2 SYDVKM. This CDR3 has 15 residues. The trim removed 6 bases at V and 4 bases at J, leaving 7 bases unmatched. The CDR3 reads CASRPQGARNQPQHF. The DNA for the CDR3 is TGTGCCAGCAGACCACAGGGGGCGCGAAATCAGCCCCAGCATTTT.

J is TRBJ2-6 and V is TRBV9; 7 bases are shared with TRBD2. The CDR3 contains 16 residues. The germline CDR1 and CDR2 sequences are SGDLS and YYNGEE. J lost 1 base, V lost 4 bases, and 5 bases had no gene match. The CDR3 loop is CASSPVRGSGANVLTF. The CDR3 DNA reads as TGTGCCAGCAGCCCAGTGCGGGGGTCTGGGGCCAACGTCCTGACTTTC.

In this sample, this clone turned up a few times. The rearrangement joins TRBV28 to TRBJ1-5; maybe TRBD1 (5 bases). V lost 6 bases and J lost 2, with 14 bases in between. Per the germline V gene, CDR1 is MDHEN and CDR2 is SYDVKM. The CDR3 sequence is 15 residues long. CDR3 sequence reads: CASSPGGEGNQPQHF. CDR3 bases: TGTGCCAGCAGCCCGGGAGGGGAAGGCAATCAGCCCCAGCATTTT.